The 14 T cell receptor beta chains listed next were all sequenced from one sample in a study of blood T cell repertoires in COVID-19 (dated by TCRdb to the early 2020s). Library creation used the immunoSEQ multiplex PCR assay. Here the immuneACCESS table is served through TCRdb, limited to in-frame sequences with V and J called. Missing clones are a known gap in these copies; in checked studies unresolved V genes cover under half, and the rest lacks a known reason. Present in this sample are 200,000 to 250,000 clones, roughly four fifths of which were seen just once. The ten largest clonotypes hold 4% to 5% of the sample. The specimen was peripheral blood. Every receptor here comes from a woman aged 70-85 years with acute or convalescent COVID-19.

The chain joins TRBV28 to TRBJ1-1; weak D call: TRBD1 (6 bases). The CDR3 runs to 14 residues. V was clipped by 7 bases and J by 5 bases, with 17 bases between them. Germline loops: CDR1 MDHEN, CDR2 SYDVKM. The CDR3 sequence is CASTLGMRGTEAFF. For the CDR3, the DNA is TGTGCCAGCACCCTTGGGATGAGGGGGACTGAAGCTTTCTTT.

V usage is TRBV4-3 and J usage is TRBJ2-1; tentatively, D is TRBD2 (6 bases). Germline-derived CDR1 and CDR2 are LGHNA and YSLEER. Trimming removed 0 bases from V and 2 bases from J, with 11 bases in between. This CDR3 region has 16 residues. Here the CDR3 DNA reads TGCGCCAGCAGCCAAGAAGGAGGGTTGCCCTACAATGAGCAGTTCTTC. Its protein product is CASSQEGGLPYNEQFF.

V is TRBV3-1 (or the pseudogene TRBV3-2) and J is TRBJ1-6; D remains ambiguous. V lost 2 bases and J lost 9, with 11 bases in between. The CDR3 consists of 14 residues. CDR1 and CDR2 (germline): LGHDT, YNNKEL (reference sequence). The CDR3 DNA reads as TGTGCCAGCAGCCAACCATCGCGCGGTTCACCCCTCCACTTT. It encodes CASSQPSRGSPLHF.

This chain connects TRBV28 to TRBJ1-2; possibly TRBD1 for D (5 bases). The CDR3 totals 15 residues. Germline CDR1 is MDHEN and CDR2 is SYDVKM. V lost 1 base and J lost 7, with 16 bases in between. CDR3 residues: CASSLSGNGLSGYTF. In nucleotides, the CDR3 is TGTGCCAGCAGTTTATCAGGGAATGGGCTCAGTGGCTACACCTTC.

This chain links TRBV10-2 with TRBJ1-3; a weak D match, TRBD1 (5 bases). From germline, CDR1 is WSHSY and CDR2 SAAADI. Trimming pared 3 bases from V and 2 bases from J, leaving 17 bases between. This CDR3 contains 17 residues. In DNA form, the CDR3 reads TGCGCCAGCAGTGAACGCGACAGCCTCGCCACTGGAAACACCATATATTTT. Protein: CASSERDSLATGNTIYF.

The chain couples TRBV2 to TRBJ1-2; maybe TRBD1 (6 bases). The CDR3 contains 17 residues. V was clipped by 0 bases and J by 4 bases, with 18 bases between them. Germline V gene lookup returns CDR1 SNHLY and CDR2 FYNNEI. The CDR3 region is CASSEALRPGDRYGYTF. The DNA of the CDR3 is TGTGCCAGCAGTGAAGCGCTTCGGCCAGGGGATCGCTATGGCTACACCTTC.

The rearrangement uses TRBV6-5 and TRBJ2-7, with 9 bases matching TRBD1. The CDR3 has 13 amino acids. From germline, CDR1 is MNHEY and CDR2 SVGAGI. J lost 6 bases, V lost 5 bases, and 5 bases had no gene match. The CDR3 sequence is CASSPRQGGEQYF. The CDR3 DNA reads TGTGCCAGCAGTCCAAGACAGGGGGGCGAGCAGTACTTC.

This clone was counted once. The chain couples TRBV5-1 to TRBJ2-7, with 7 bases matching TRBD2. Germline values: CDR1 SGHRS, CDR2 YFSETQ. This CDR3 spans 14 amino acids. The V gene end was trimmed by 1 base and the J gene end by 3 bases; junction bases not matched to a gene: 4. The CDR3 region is CASSLWPGGYEQYF. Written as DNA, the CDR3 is TGCGCCAGCAGCTTGTGGCCGGGGGGCTACGAGCAGTACTTC.

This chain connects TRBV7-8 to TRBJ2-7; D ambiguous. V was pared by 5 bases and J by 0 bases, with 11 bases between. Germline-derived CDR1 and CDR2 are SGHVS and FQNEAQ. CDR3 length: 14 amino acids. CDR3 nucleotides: TGTGCCAGCAGCCACAGACCACGCTCCTACGAGCAGTACTTC. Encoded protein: CASSHRPRSYEQYF.

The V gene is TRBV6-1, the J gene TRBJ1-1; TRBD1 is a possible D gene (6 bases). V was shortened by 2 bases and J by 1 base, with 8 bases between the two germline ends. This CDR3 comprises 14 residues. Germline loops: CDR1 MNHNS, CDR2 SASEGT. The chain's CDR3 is CASSEYRANTEAFF. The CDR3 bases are TGTGCCAGCAGTGAATACAGGGCGAACACTGAAGCTTTCTTT.

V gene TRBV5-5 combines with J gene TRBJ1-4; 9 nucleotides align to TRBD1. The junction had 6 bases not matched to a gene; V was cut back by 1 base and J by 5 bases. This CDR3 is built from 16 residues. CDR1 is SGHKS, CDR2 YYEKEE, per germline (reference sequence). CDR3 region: CASSLLIGQGNEKLFF. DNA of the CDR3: TGTGCCAGCAGCTTGCTTATCGGACAGGGGAATGAAAAACTGTTTTTT.

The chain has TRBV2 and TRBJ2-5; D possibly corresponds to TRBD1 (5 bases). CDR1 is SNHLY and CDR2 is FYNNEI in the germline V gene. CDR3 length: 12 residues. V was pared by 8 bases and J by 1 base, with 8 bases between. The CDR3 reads CASQGFQETQYF. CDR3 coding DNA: TGTGCCAGCCAGGGATTCCAAGAGACCCAGTACTTC. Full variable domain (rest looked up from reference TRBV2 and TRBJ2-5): EPEVTQTPSHQVTQMGQEVILRCVPISNHLYFYWYRQILGQKVEFLVSFYNNEISEKSEIFDDQFSVERPDGSNFTLKIRSTKLEDSAMYFCASQGFQETQYFGPGTRLLVL.

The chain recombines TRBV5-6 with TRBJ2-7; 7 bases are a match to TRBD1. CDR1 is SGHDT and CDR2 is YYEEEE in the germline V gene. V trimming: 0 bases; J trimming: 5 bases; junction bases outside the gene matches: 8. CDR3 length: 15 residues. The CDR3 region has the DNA TGTGCCAGCAGCTTGGGTCAGGGGGTCTTCAACGAGCAGTACTTC. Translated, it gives CASSLGQGVFNEQYF.

CDR3 sequence: CASSMLGGSGANVLTF. The DNA of the CDR3 is TGTGCCAGTAGTATGTTGGGAGGATCTGGGGCCAACGTCCTGACTTTC. The chain recombines TRBV19 with TRBJ2-6; TRBD2 is a possible D gene (6 bases). Germline V lookup: CDR1 LNHDA, CDR2 SQIVND (reference sequence). There are 16 residues in the CDR3. Trimming cost V 3 bases and J 1 base, with 10 bases left between them.